One and the same sample provided the 5 T cell receptor beta chains below, sequenced in a study of monozygotic twins with inflammatory bowel disease. TCRdb re-called the 5' RACE reads; every CDR3 protein appears as one record, without DNA. The sample holds under 150,000 distinct CDR3 sequences. Material: blood. The receptor source for this set is a human donor with ulcerative colitis or Crohn's disease, or a healthy co-twin of an affected twin (not recorded which).

The V gene is TRBV11-2, the J gene TRBJ1-2. CDR3 length equals 13 residues. The germline V gene has CDR1 SGHAT and CDR2 FQNNGV. CDR3 sequence reads: CASSLTMGYGYTF. The full variable domain, in which reference TRBV11-2 and TRBJ1-2 provide the parts outside the CDR3, is EAGVAQSPRYKIIEKRQSVAFWCNPISGHATLYWYQQILGQGPKLLIQFQNNGVVDDSQLPKDRFSAERLKGVDSTLKIQPAKLEDSAVYLCASSLTMGYGYTFGSGTRLTVV.

This rearrangement joins TRBV5-1 to TRBJ2-5; TCRdb picks TRBD2, but there is no DNA to check that call. This CDR3 is built from 16 residues. The V gene's germline CDR1 is SGHRS and CDR2 YFSETQ. The CDR3 protein is CASSGATGTRGETQYF.

The chain has TRBV3-1 and TRBJ2-7; TCRdb proposes TRBD1, but this gene call is untestable without DNA. The CDR3 consists of 15 residues. Looked up from germline, CDR1 is LGHDT and CDR2 is YNNKEL (reference sequence). CDR3 sequence reads: CASSQWGSDSYEQYF.

The chain combines TRBV20-1 with TRBJ2-3. Germline V lookup: CDR1 DFQATT, CDR2 SNEGSKA (reference sequence). The length of the CDR3 is 14 residues. The CDR3 region is CSAVDFSNTDTQYF.

The genes are TRBV29-1 and TRBJ2-2. CDR1 and CDR2 (germline): SQVTM, ANQGSEA. This CDR3 has 13 residues. The CDR3 sequence is CSVGLRYTGELFF.